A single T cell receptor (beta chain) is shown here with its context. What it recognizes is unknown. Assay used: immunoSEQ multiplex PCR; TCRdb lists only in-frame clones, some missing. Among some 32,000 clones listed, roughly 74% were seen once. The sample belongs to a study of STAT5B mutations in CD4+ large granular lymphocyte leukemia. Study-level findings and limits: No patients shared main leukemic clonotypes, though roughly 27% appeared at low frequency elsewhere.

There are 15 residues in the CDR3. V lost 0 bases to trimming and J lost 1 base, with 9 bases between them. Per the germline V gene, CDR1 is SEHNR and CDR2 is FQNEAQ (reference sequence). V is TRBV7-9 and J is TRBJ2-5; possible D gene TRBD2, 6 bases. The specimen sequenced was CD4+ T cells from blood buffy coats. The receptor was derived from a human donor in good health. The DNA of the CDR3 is TGTGCCAGCAGCTTAGCGCTCGGGGGCCAAGAGACCCAGTACTTC. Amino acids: CASSLALGGQETQYF.